Below are 26 T cell receptor beta chains sequenced from a single sample in a study of T cells in Graves' hyperthyroidism and ophthalmopathy. Amplified regions were TCR beta CDR3 sequences from RNA transcripts. HTBI primers were used for first-round RT-PCR of the TCR CDR3. TCRdb analysed the multiplex PCR reads with MiXCR anew, one entry per CDR3 protein. The data show over 700,000 distinct CDR3 sequences, approximately 40% seen once. Sequencing was done on a sample of blood. All receptors come from a woman between 40 and 55 years old with Graves' hyperthyroidism.

The genes are TRBV6-1 and TRBJ2-7; D is unclear. Germline values: CDR1 MNHNS, CDR2 SASEGT. This CDR3 contains 11 residues. V was pared by 6 bases and J by 5 bases, with 8 bases between. In nucleotides, the CDR3 is TGTGCCAGCAGCGACGCCCACGAGCAGTACTTC. Protein: CASSDAHEQYF.

This clonotype occurred many times. This chain connects TRBV20-1 to TRBJ2-6; TRBD1 might be the D (5 bases). Germline values: CDR1 DFQATT, CDR2 SNEGSKA (reference sequence). Trimming stripped 1 base from V and 0 bases from J, with 7 bases between. This CDR3 spans 15 amino acids. CDR3 loop: CSARGQSSGANVLTF. In nucleotides, the CDR3 is TGCAGTGCTAGAGGACAGAGCTCTGGGGCCAACGTCCTGACTTTC.

The rearrangement uses TRBV7-9 and TRBJ2-5, with a weak D call TRBD2 (6 bases). This CDR3 spans 14 amino acids. The V end lost 5 bases, the J end lost 7 bases, and 17 bases lay between the germline ends. Germline V lookup: CDR1 SEHNR, CDR2 FQNEAQ (reference sequence). CDR3 region: CASSLGREWGTQYF. The CDR3 coding sequence is TGTGCCAGCAGCCTGGGTCGGGAGTGGGGGACCCAGTACTTC.

The chain couples TRBV5-6 to TRBJ2-5; D tentatively fits TRBD1 or TRBD2 (5 bases each). The CDR3 consists of 16 residues. Germline assignment: CDR1 SGHDT and CDR2 YYEEEE. Trimming took 2 bases from V and 4 from J, leaving 18 bases between them. The DNA for the CDR3 is TGTGCCAGCAGCTTCCCTTCTTGGTCAGGGAGAGAGACCCAGTACTTC. This gives the protein CASSFPSWSGRETQYF.

This clonotype came up a few times. The rearrangement uses TRBV12-5 and TRBJ2-2; no definite D call. The CDR3 contains 14 residues. Germline V gives CDR1 LGHNT, CDR2 FRNRAP. V lost 7 bases and J 6 bases, leaving 15 bases between the germline ends. CDR3 region: CASEPPYSPGELFF. CDR3 DNA sequence: TGTGCTAGTGAACCCCCCTACAGTCCCGGGGAGCTGTTTTTT.

At least ten counts were recorded for this clonotype. J is TRBJ1-6 and V is TRBV20-1, with D tentatively TRBD1 (5 bases). Germline V gene sequence: CDR1 DFQATT, CDR2 SNEGSKA (reference sequence). V lost 3 bases to trimming and J lost 6 bases, with 24 bases between them. This CDR3 contains 18 residues. As DNA, the CDR3 is TGCAGTGCTAGGGTCGGACACGGGGGGGTAGCGGGTAATTCACCCCTCCACTTT. Protein: CSARVGHGGVAGNSPLHF.

This clonotype came up many times. The chain recombines TRBV11-2 with TRBJ2-5; D remains ambiguous. CDR1 SGHAT and CDR2 FQNNGV come from the germline V gene. Trimming left V 2 bases short and J 7 bases short, with 11 bases between. The CDR3 runs to 13 residues. The chain's CDR3 is CASSLSRWGTQYF. The CDR3, as DNA: TGTGCCAGCAGCTTATCCCGTTGGGGGACCCAGTACTTC.

V gene TRBV7-9 combines with J gene TRBJ2-7; D uncertain. With the DNA end fitting TRBJ2-1 better, the J assignment may be wrong. Looked up from germline, CDR1 is SEHNR and CDR2 is FQNEAQ (reference sequence). The CDR3 runs 12 residues. The CDR3 loop reads CASSLPDHEQFF. CDR3 nucleotides: TGTGCCAGCAGCTTACCCGATCATGAGCAGTTCTTC.

There are a few counts of this clonotype. The CDR3 sequence is CSARARLNTEAFF. CDR3 coding DNA: TGCAGTGCTAGAGCCCGGCTGAACACTGAAGCTTTCTTT. The rearrangement joins TRBV20-1 to TRBJ1-1; D gene unclear. Trimming removed 1 base from V and 0 bases from J, with 6 bases in between. CDR1 is DFQATT, CDR2 SNEGSKA, per germline (reference sequence). There are 13 residues in the CDR3.

The chain uses TRBV7-2 and TRBJ2-7, with D unclear. The CDR3 length is 12 residues. Looked up from germline, CDR1 is SGHTA and CDR2 is FQGNSA. Trimming left V 6 bases short and J 7 bases short, with 13 bases between. Here the CDR3 DNA reads TGTGCCAGCAGTTTACCCGTAGGGGAGCAGTACTTC. As protein: CASSLPVGEQYF.

The rearrangement joins TRBV4-1 to TRBJ1-2, with a possible D match to TRBD1 (5 bases). This CDR3 is built from 16 residues. Germline CDR1 MGHRA, CDR2 YSYEKL. Trimming stripped 1 base from V and 3 bases from J, with 15 bases between. CDR3 DNA: TGCGCCAGCAGCCAAGCCCGACGGGGGAAAGACTATGGCTACACCTTC. Encoded protein: CASSQARRGKDYGYTF.

This clonotype was seen many times. The chain uses TRBV13 and TRBJ2-7, with TRBD2 matching 8 bases. The CDR3 covers 14 residues. Germline V gene sequence: CDR1 PRHDT, CDR2 FYEKMQ (reference sequence). The V and J ends lost 5 bases and 3 bases, in that order; junction bases with no gene match: 6. The CDR3 reads CASSPPGLDYEQYF. The CDR3 DNA is TGTGCCAGCAGCCCACCGGGACTAGACTACGAGCAGTACTTC.

The V call is TRBV19, the J call TRBJ1-5; TRBD1 agrees at 9 bases. Trimming took 11 bases from V and 6 from J; bases not matched to a gene: 17. The length of the CDR3 is 16 residues. Germline CDR1 LNHDA, CDR2 SQIVND (reference sequence). The CDR3 here is CAWRAPGTGTGQPQHF. CDR3 nucleotide sequence: TGTGCCTGGAGGGCTCCCGGGACAGGGACGGGTCAGCCCCAGCATTTT.

The CDR3 protein is CASSQGSGSYEQYF. The CDR3 nucleotides read TGCGCCAGCAGCCAAGGAAGCGGGAGCTACGAGCAGTACTTC. The V and J genes are TRBV4-1 and TRBJ2-7; 8 nucleotides align to TRBD2. This CDR3 region has 14 residues. V lost 1 base, J lost 3 bases, and 2 bases stayed unmatched. The V gene's germline CDR1 is MGHRA and CDR2 YSYEKL.

The table lists this clonotype with many counts. The J gene is TRBJ2-5, the V gene TRBV5-6, with D tentatively TRBD1 (5 bases). CDR3 size: 12 residues. The germline V gene has CDR1 SGHDT and CDR2 YYEEEE. V dropped 7 bases and J dropped 3 bases, with 10 bases sitting between them. The CDR3 DNA reads TGTGCCAGCGCCAAAGGGGAAGAGACCCAGTACTTC. It yields the protein CASAKGEETQYF.

The chain uses TRBV20-1 and TRBJ1-1; 12 bases map to TRBD1. Germline V gives CDR1 DFQATT, CDR2 SNEGSKA (reference sequence). This CDR3 is 12 amino acids long. Trimming at V came to 5 bases and at J to 11 bases, leaving 6 bases not matched to a gene. As DNA, the CDR3 is TGCAGTGCTGCCGGGACAGGGGGCAAGGCTTTCTTT. It encodes CSAAGTGGKAFF.

This rearrangement joins TRBV10-1 to TRBJ2-6; no definite D call. The V gene lost 6 bases and the J gene lost 0 bases, with 12 bases spanning the gap. The germline gives CDR1 WNHNN, CDR2 SYGVQD (reference sequence). The CDR3 contains 16 residues. CDR3 DNA: TGCGCCAGCAGGGATCCGATTAGCTCTGGGGCCAACGTCCTGACTTTC. This codes for CASRDPISSGANVLTF.

The chain uses TRBV5-6 and TRBJ2-5; perhaps TRBD2 as D (5 bases). This CDR3 region has 14 residues. The germline V gene has CDR1 SGHDT and CDR2 YYEEEE. V dropped 6 bases and J dropped 1 base, with 13 bases sitting between them. This chain's CDR3 is CASTVAGSQETQYF. In DNA form, the CDR3 reads TGTGCCAGCACGGTGGCTGGGAGCCAAGAGACCCAGTACTTC.

This clonotype has a single count. The chain combines TRBV19 with TRBJ1-6; D is possibly TRBD1 (6 bases). V was clipped by 1 base and J by 7 bases, with 11 bases between them. CDR3 length: 15 amino acids. Germline loops: CDR1 LNHDA, CDR2 SQIVND (reference sequence). CDR3 sequence reads: CASSIAWQGNSPLHF. The CDR3 nucleotides read TGTGCCAGTAGTATAGCGTGGCAGGGGAATTCACCCCTCCACTTT.

This clonotype was seen a few times. The chain recombines TRBV9 with TRBJ2-7; the match to TRBD1 covers 8 bases. V lost 3 bases to trimming and J lost 6 bases; unmatched junction nucleotides: 5. Germline V gene sequence: CDR1 SGDLS, CDR2 YYNGEE. The CDR3 consists of 13 residues. This CDR3 is CASSAGQGIEQYF. The CDR3 DNA is TGTGCCAGCAGCGCAGGACAGGGTATCGAGCAGTACTTC. The whole variable domain, remainder taken from reference TRBV9 and TRBJ2-7, is DSGVTQTPKHLITATGQRVTLRCSPRSGDLSVYWYQQSLDQGLQFLIQYYNGEERAKGNILERFSAQQFPDLHSELNLSSLELGDSALYFCASSAGQGIEQYFGPGTRLTVT.

This clonotype has only a few counts. The gene calls are TRBV6-6 and TRBJ1-5, with a tentative D call TRBD1 (5 bases). CDR3 length equals 14 residues. V lost 7 bases to trimming and J lost 3 bases, with 13 bases between them. Germline CDR1 MNHNY, CDR2 SVGAGI (reference sequence). For the CDR3, the DNA is TGTGCCAGCACACGGACACTTTCCAATCAGCCCCAGCATTTT. The encoded protein is CASTRTLSNQPQHF.

This clonotype was picked up many times. This chain links TRBV5-1 with TRBJ1-1; TRBD1 might be the D (6 bases). Germline CDR1 SGHRS, CDR2 YFSETQ. The CDR3 has 14 amino acids. Trimming pared 2 bases from V and 1 base from J, leaving 9 bases between. The chain's CDR3 is CASSFGTTNTEAFF. The CDR3 nucleotides are TGCGCCAGCAGCTTCGGGACAACGAACACTGAAGCTTTCTTT.

As concerns this clonotype: An end of the junction does not agree with germline; a read error may underlie this. This chain joins TRBV14 and TRBJ1-6; D call uncertain. Germline-derived CDR1 and CDR2 are SGHDN and FVKESK. CDR3 length: 12 amino acids. CDR3: CASSSSNTPLHF. In nucleotides, the CDR3 is TGTGCCAGCAGCTCTTCTAATACACCCCTCCACTTT. Using reference TRBV14 and TRBJ1-6 for the parts outside the CDR3, the full variable domain is EAGVTQFPSHSVIEKGQTVTLRCDPISGHDNLYWYRRVMGKEIKFLLHFVKESKQDESGMPNNRFLAERTGGTYSTLKVQPAELEDSGVYFCASSSSNTPLHFGNGTRLTVT.

This clonotype was seen just once. V gene TRBV12-3 or TRBV12-4 combines with J gene TRBJ1-5, with D unresolved. The CDR3 runs 14 residues. V lost 1 base to trimming and J lost 7 bases, with 11 bases between them. Here the CDR3 reads CASSLVITGQPQHF. The CDR3, as DNA: TGTGCCAGCAGTTTAGTAATCACCGGACAGCCCCAGCATTTT.

This clonotype was counted only a few times. V gene TRBV10-3 combines with J gene TRBJ2-7; 9 bases align to TRBD2. This CDR3 has 15 residues. Germline CDR1 is ENHRY and CDR2 is SYGVKD. Trimming removed 0 bases from V and 3 bases from J; junction bases left unmatched: 3. DNA of the CDR3: TGTGCCATCAGTGAGTCAGGGACTAGCCGCTACGAGCAGTACTTC. Amino acid sequence: CAISESGTSRYEQYF.

This clonotype was recorded a few times. The rearrangement joins TRBV29-1 to TRBJ1-1, with D maybe TRBD1 (6 bases). Trimming took off 7 bases at V and 3 bases at J, with 9 bases between the two ends. Germline CDR1 SQVTM, CDR2 ANQGSEA. This CDR3 comprises 11 residues. The CDR3 DNA is TGCAGCGGAGGACAGTACACTGAAGCTTTCTTT. It specifies CSGGQYTEAFF.